This TCR beta chain was documented in a study of blood T cell repertoires in COVID-19. In the study overall: Researchers got acute and convalescent COVID-19 samples from the United States, Italy and Spain. PBMCs, B-cell-depleted T cells, or T cells were the source of the cDNA or gDNA that made up the material.

Original data processing: Amplification with reference gene primers provided the estimates of nucleated cell counts. Using immunoSEQ multiplex PCR, the repertoire was profiled, and TCRdb retains in-frame clones only, with some absent. Clonal size and the V and J genes are those of that table, whereas D and trimming came from the DNA. This sample carries some 96,000 clones, about 80% of them seen once, and the ten largest clones take 12%. Germline-derived CDR1 and CDR2 are MNHEY and SVGAGI. The CDR3 runs to 15 residues. V dropped 6 bases and J dropped 4 bases, with 19 bases sitting between them. This sequence was found in a woman aged 70-85 years with acute or convalescent COVID-19. The chain has TRBV6-5 and TRBJ2-7; TRBD2 might be the D (5 bases). Sequenced input: peripheral blood. CDR3 in DNA: TGTGCCAGCAGACGAGGCCTTGAGGGTCGTTACGAGCAGTACTTC. Amino acids: CASRRGLEGRYEQYF.